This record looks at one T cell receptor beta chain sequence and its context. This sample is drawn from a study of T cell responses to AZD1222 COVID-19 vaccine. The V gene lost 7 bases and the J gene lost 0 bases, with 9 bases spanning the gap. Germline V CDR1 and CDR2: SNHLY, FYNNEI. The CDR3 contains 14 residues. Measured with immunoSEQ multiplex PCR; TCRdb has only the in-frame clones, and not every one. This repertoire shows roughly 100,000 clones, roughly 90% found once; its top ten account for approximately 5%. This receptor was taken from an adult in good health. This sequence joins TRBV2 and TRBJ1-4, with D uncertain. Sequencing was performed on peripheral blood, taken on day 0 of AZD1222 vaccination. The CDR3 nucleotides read TGTGCCAGCAAGGAGGATCCAACTAATGAAAAACTGTTTTTT. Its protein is CASKEDPTNEKLFF.